The 9 T cell receptor beta chains presented below share a single source sample, sequenced in a study of blood T cells in healthy people across ages. A second PCR of about 7 to 12 cycles used a sample-barcoded 5' primer and a J-beta primer mix. TCRdb reanalysed the 5' RACE reads using MiXCR and keeps one entry per CDR3 protein. The sample lists about 840,000 distinct CDR3 sequences; about 28% were seen once. The same data also went into a second study, on T cells of mothers and their children.

Specimen: blood. Every receptor here comes from a woman aged 40 to 50 in good health.

This clonotype appeared a few times. The chain employs TRBV20-1 and TRBJ2-3; 8 bases are a match to TRBD1. CDR3 length: 14 residues. V lost 6 bases and J lost 0; bases outside the gene matches: 5. In germline, CDR1 is DFQATT, CDR2 SNEGSKA (reference sequence). This CDR3 is CSAWTGRSTDTQYF. CDR3 in DNA: TGCAGTGCCTGGACAGGGCGAAGCACAGATACGCAGTATTTT.

This clonotype was seen at least ten times. In DNA form, the CDR3 reads TGTGCCAGCAGCCAAGCTCAGGGGGCGCGGGTCGAGCAGTACTTC. Translating it yields CASSQAQGARVEQYF. The chain employs TRBV14 and TRBJ2-4; TRBD1 aligns across 8 bases. Matching the DNA end better, TRBJ2-7 makes the J call doubtful. CDR3 length: 15 amino acids. Germline CDR1 is SGHDN and CDR2 is FVKESK.

This clonotype was detected only a few times. The junction shows a germline mismatch at one end, possibly a read error. This sequence joins TRBV7-2 and TRBJ2-6, with D tentatively TRBD1 or TRBD2 (5 bases each). CDR1 SGHTA and CDR2 FQGNSA come from the germline V gene. This CDR3 contains 14 residues. The CDR3 DNA reads TGTGCCAACAGCTTAGGATCCGGGGCCGACGTCCTGACTTTC. It specifies CANSLGSGADVLTF.

This clonotype occurred a few times. The J gene is TRBJ2-7, the V gene TRBV5-6; no reliable D call. The CDR3 sequence is 14 residues long. Trimming removed 4 bases from V and 7 bases from J, with 18 bases in between. Germline V lookup: CDR1 SGHDT, CDR2 YYEEEE. This CDR3 is CASSPQGRRVEQYF. The CDR3 nucleotides are TGTGCCAGCAGCCCACAAGGCAGGCGAGTAGAGCAGTACTTC.

This clonotype has ten or more counts. The chain has TRBV6-6 and TRBJ1-2; 9 positions agree with TRBD1. The CDR3 length is 14 residues. The trim removed 4 bases at V and 4 bases at J, leaving 4 bases unmatched. Germline V gene sequence: CDR1 MNHNY, CDR2 SVGAGI (reference sequence). The CDR3 DNA follows: TGTGCCAGCAGTTCCGGGACAGGGAGCTATGGCTACACCTTC. Protein sequence: CASSSGTGSYGYTF.

This clonotype was seen more than once but under ten times. This chain connects TRBV5-1 to TRBJ2-3; TRBD2 aligns across 9 bases. This CDR3 comprises 16 residues. Trimming cost V 0 bases and J 6 bases; bases outside gene matches: 8. CDR1 and CDR2 from the germline V gene are SGHRS and YFSETQ. CDR3 bases: TGCGCCAGCAGCTTGGCCGTTGGCGGGGGGGCCGATACGCAGTATTTT. Residues: CASSLAVGGGADTQYF.

CDR3 sequence reads: CSARDDPSAGSSPRFF. The CDR3 DNA reads as TGCAGTGCTAGAGATGACCCCTCGGCAGGGTCCTCGCCGAGGTTCTTC. The chain carries TRBV20-1 and TRBJ2-1, with a tentative D call TRBD1 (5 bases). The CDR3 contains 16 residues. Germline lookup yields CDR1 DFQATT and CDR2 SNEGSKA (reference sequence). Trimming stripped 0 bases from V and 15 bases from J, with 27 bases between.

This clonotype was counted many times. V and J are TRBV6-5 and TRBJ2-7; D possibly corresponds to TRBD1 (6 bases). Germline assignment: CDR1 MNHEY and CDR2 SVGAGI. Trimming took off 2 bases at V and 2 bases at J, with 19 bases between the two ends. CDR3 length equals 17 residues. The CDR3 DNA reads TGTGCCAGCAGTTACCTGGCAGGGGCTGATTTTACCTACGAGCAGTACTTC. This gives the protein CASSYLAGADFTYEQYF.

Of note for this clonotype: Its ends do not fully match the called genes, so a read error is possible. The chain joins TRBV6-5 to TRBJ2-6; maybe TRBD1 (5 bases). The germline V gene encodes CDR1 MNHEY and CDR2 SVGAGI. This CDR3 contains 16 residues. The CDR3 sequence is CVSSHSKGSGANVLTF. CDR3 DNA: TGTGTCAGCAGTCACTCCAAGGGGTCGGGGGCCAACGTCCTGACTTTC.